Listed below are T cell receptor beta chains from one sample, sequenced in a study of T cells after yellow fever vaccination. TCRdb re-called the 5' RACE reads with MiXCR, one entry per CDR3 protein. The data show around 310,000 distinct CDR3 sequences, 3.5% to 4.5% seen once. The sample here was PBMCs, taken 15 days after the yellow fever booster vaccination. The receptors come from a young man who received the YFV17D yellow fever vaccine. The CDR3 runs from the conserved cysteine through the conserved F or W. The D gene is left open where the match is weak. Clone size is not always given. Where it is, it says once, few, many or a class for expanded clones.

d_call	j_call	v_call	clone_size	cdr3_aa	cdr3_nt
.	TRBJ1-5	TRBV5-6	many	CASSGQGLGNQPQHF	TGTGCCAGCAGCGGCCAGGGGCTAGGCAATCAGCCCCAGCATTTT
TRBD1	TRBJ2-1	TRBV29-1	many	CSVSTGDEQFF	TGCAGCGTTTCTACAGGGGATGAGCAGTTCTTC
.	TRBJ2-1	TRBV7-9	few	CASSPWGNEQFF	TGTGCCAGCAGCCCTTGGGGTAATGAGCAGTTCTTC
TRBD1	TRBJ2-7	TRBV2	few	CASSGEGQGIREQYF	TGTGCCAGCAGTGGGGAGGGACAGGGGATTCGCGAGCAGTACTTC
.	TRBJ2-3	TRBV5-1	few	CASSLAWVQYF	TGCGCCAGCAGCTTGGCCTGGGTGCAGTATTTT
.	TRBJ2-5	TRBV10-3	many	CAISEGAIETQYF	TGTGCCATCAGTGAGGGTGCGATAGAGACCCAGTACTTC
.	TRBJ2-3	TRBV4-3	many	CASSQPGSGDTQYF	TGCGCCAGCAGCCAGCCCGGGTCGGGGGATACGCAGTATTTT
TRBD2	TRBJ2-3	TRBV7-3	many	CASSSGGLAGGTDTQYF	TGTGCCAGCAGCTCGGGAGGACTAGCGGGGGGCACAGATACGCAGTATTTT
TRBD2	TRBJ2-3	TRBV5-5	many	CASSLVPRGDDTQYF	TGTGCCAGCAGCTTGGTGCCGCGGGGGGATGATACGCAGTATTTT
TRBD2	TRBJ2-3	TRBV6-6	few	CASTPSGVSTDTQYF	TGTGCCAGCACTCCTAGCGGGGTTAGCACAGATACGCAGTATTTT
TRBD2	TRBJ2-2	TRBV7-2	many	CASSSRTSGVVGELFF	TGTGCCAGCAGCTCCCGGACTAGCGGGGTGGTCGGGGAGCTGTTTTTT
.	TRBJ2-1	TRBV9	.	CASSVASGIRYNEQFF	TGTGCCAGCAGCGTAGCTTCGGGGATTAGGTACAATGAGCAGTTCTTC
.	TRBJ1-2	TRBV7-2	many	CASSLNRAGGYGYTF	TGTGCCAGCAGCTTAAATCGGGCAGGAGGCTATGGCTACACCTTC
.	TRBJ2-1	TRBV12-3/TRBV12-4	many	CASSPPGFDEQFF	TGTGCCAGCAGTCCCCCGGGCTTCGATGAGCAGTTCTTC
.	TRBJ1-4	TRBV10-3	.	CAISESMMAKLFF	TGTGCCATCAGTGAGTCGATGATGGCAAAACTGTTTTTT
.	TRBJ2-5	TRBV11-2	few	CASRRAGTEGETQYF	TGTGCCAGCAGGCGGGCAGGGACGGAGGGGGAGACCCAGTACTTC
.	TRBJ1-1	TRBV7-9	.	CASSFVTQLHTEAFF	TGTGCCAGCAGCTTTGTTACACAGCTGCACACTGAAGCTTTCTTT
.	TRBJ1-5	TRBV6-5	few	CASSYPGENQPQHF	TGTGCCAGCAGTTACCCGGGGGAGAATCAGCCCCAGCATTTT
.	TRBJ2-3	TRBV29-1	medium-sized	CSVGISGRTDTQYF	TGCAGCGTTGGAATTAGCGGAAGGACAGATACGCAGTATTTT
.	TRBJ1-2	TRBV7-9	many	CASSFGRDGYTF	TGTGCCAGCAGCTTTGGCAGGGATGGCTACACCTTC
.	TRBJ1-5	TRBV11-2	many	CASSSGQGVNQPQHF	TGTGCCAGCAGCTCCGGTCAAGGCGTCAATCAGCCCCAGCATTTT
.	TRBJ2-7	TRBV6-5	many	CASSPKGHHSYEQYF	TGTGCCAGCAGCCCTAAGGGACACCACTCCTACGAGCAGTACTTC
.	TRBJ2-1	TRBV12-3/TRBV12-4	many	CASSLGNEQFF	TGTGCCAGCAGCCTGGGAAATGAGCAGTTCTTC
.	TRBJ2-7	TRBV6-5	many	CASSYRDTAEQYF	TGTGCCAGCAGTTACCGGGACACCGCGGAGCAGTACTTC
.	TRBJ1-5	TRBV7-2	.	CASSGSGPRPQHF	TGTGCCAGCAGCGGTTCCGGACCCAGGCCCCAGCATTTT
TRBD2	TRBJ2-5	TRBV2	few	CASSEEAGGFQETQYF	TGTGCCAGCAGTGAAGAGGCGGGGGGTTTCCAAGAGACCCAGTACTTC
.	TRBJ2-1	TRBV12-3/TRBV12-4	.	CANSYRVYNEQFF	TGTGCCAACAGTTACAGGGTCTACAATGAGCAGTTCTTC
TRBD2	TRBJ2-1	TRBV5-1	many	CASSAAGTSLNEQFF	TGCGCCAGCAGCGCAGCCGGGACTAGCCTCAATGAGCAGTTCTTC
.	TRBJ2-3	TRBV30	.	CAWTLGSADTQYF	TGTGCCTGGACCCTGGGGAGTGCAGATACGCAGTATTTT
TRBD1	TRBJ2-1	TRBV7-2	few	CASSSHIQGLDEQFF	TGTGCCAGCAGCTCCCACATACAGGGGCTGGATGAGCAGTTCTTC
TRBD1	TRBJ1-1	TRBV20-1	many	CSARQTGVNTEAFF	TGCAGTGCTAGACAAACAGGGGTGAACACTGAAGCTTTCTTT
TRBD1	TRBJ1-4	TRBV4-2	many	CASSQRDRASNEKLFF	TGTGCCAGCAGCCAACGTGACAGGGCCAGTAATGAAAAACTGTTTTTT
TRBD2	TRBJ2-7	TRBV5-1	few	CASSLDFVLAGVYEQYF	TGCGCCAGCAGCTTGGACTTCGTACTAGCGGGGGTTTACGAGCAGTACTTC
.	TRBJ2-5	TRBV20-1	many	CSARGGAHETQYF	TGCAGTGCTAGAGGGGGGGCGCATGAGACCCAGTACTTC
.	TRBJ1-1	TRBV2	.	CAARRGETEAFF	TGTGCCGCGAGGAGGGGCGAGACTGAAGCTTTCTTT
.	TRBJ1-2	TRBV7-2	.	CASSHPVANGYTF	TGTGCCAGCAGCCACCCCGTGGCGAATGGCTACACCTTC
TRBD1	TRBJ1-2	TRBV12-3/TRBV12-4	.	CATFLSQGISYTF	TGTGCCACTTTCCTGTCACAGGGGATAAGCTACACCTTC